What follows are 20 T cell receptor beta chains derived from one specimen sequenced in a study of long-term antiretroviral therapy in people with HIV. Runs used v3.0 of the immunoSEQ assay and were done at survey level. Sequencing used immunoSEQ multiplex PCR; TCRdb keeps in-frame clones, though not all of them. The sample records tens of thousands of clones, about nine tenths being singletons. The sequences come from unsorted PBMCs, collected 0.2 years before starting antiretroviral therapy. The receptors were gathered from a man aged 18 to 29 with HIV.

The V gene is TRBV19, the J gene TRBJ1-2; D ambiguous. The germline V gene has CDR1 LNHDA and CDR2 SQIVND (reference sequence). This CDR3 region has 13 residues. The V and J ends lost 5 bases and 4 bases respectively, with 11 bases between them. Here the CDR3 DNA reads TGTGCCAGTAGTCGGGAAACTGGCTATGGCTACACCTTC. Its protein is CASSRETGYGYTF.

The chain is built from TRBV6-5 and TRBJ1-1; D is unclear. CDR3 length: 11 amino acids. V lost 6 bases and J lost 9, with 11 bases in between. Germline lookup yields CDR1 MNHEY and CDR2 SVGAGI. The CDR3 spells CASRNGEKAFF. The CDR3 bases are TGTGCCAGCAGAAACGGGGAGAAAGCTTTCTTT.

V gene TRBV9 combines with J gene TRBJ2-5; a possible D gene is TRBD2 (6 bases). The CDR3 covers 14 residues. Germline-derived CDR1 and CDR2 are SGDLS and YYNGEE. V was clipped by 3 bases and J by 2 bases, with 11 bases between them. The CDR3 reads CASSARELQETQYF. In DNA, the CDR3 is TGTGCCAGCAGCGCCCGGGAGCTACAAGAGACCCAGTACTTC.

This clone was counted only a few times. The CDR3: CASSSWSQTNYGYTF. For the CDR3, the DNA is TGTGCCAGCAGCTCATGGTCCCAGACTAACTATGGCTACACCTTC. The chain recombines TRBV9 with TRBJ1-2, with D hard to call. This CDR3 spans 15 amino acids. The germline CDR1 and CDR2 sequences are SGDLS and YYNGEE. V lost 4 bases, J lost 0 bases, and 13 bases lay in between.

The genes are TRBV29-1 and TRBJ2-5; D not resolved. The V and J ends lost 1 base and 5 bases respectively, with 14 bases between them. Germline CDR1 SQVTM, CDR2 ANQGSEA. CDR3 size: 14 residues. The CDR3 coding sequence is TGCAGCGTTGAAGGGGAACTTAGGGTGGAGACCCAGTACTTC. Its protein product is CSVEGELRVETQYF.

The chain links TRBV5-1 to TRBJ2-1; TRBD2 matches at 11 bases. Germline CDR1 SGHRS, CDR2 YFSETQ. V was pared by 7 bases and J by 7 bases, with 7 bases of the junction left unmatched. CDR3 length equals 14 residues. In nucleotides, the CDR3 is TGCGCCAGCTCCTCCGGGACTAGCGGAAATGAGCAGTTCTTC. Translation gives CASSSGTSGNEQFF.

The rearrangement uses TRBV29-1 and TRBJ2-1; 7 bases match TRBD1. Germline CDR1 is SQVTM and CDR2 is ANQGSEA. This CDR3 has 13 amino acids. Unmatched junction bases numbered 9, after V lost 6 bases and J lost 7 bases. Here the CDR3 DNA reads TGCAGCGTAGCAGGGGGTCAGGGGAATGAGCAGTTCTTC. Translating it yields CSVAGGQGNEQFF.

The gene calls are TRBV15 and TRBJ1-5, with D possibly matching TRBD1 (5 bases). The CDR3 runs to 16 residues. V was clipped by 3 bases and J by 7 bases, with 19 bases between them. The germline gives CDR1 LNHNV, CDR2 YYDKDF (reference sequence). The CDR3 region is CATSSATGRPDQPQHF. The CDR3, as DNA: TGTGCCACCAGCAGTGCCACAGGACGCCCGGACCAGCCCCAGCATTTT.

This chain connects TRBV27 to TRBJ1-4; D may be TRBD1 (6 bases). Trimming removed 3 bases from V and 8 bases from J, with 16 bases in between. CDR3 length equals 15 residues. Per germline, CDR1 MNHEY and CDR2 SMNVEV (reference sequence). The DNA for the CDR3 is TGTGCCAGCAGTTTCCTGCCGGGGGCAGGAGAAAAACTGTTTTTT. This sequence encodes CASSFLPGAGEKLFF.

This clone appeared once. This chain connects TRBV7-8 to TRBJ2-7; D gene ambiguous. Trimming stripped 6 bases from V and 1 base from J, with 13 bases between. The CDR3 has 14 amino acids. The germline V gene encodes CDR1 SGHVS and CDR2 FQNEAQ. CDR3 protein: CASSGSSPSYEQYF. The DNA for the CDR3 is TGTGCCAGCAGTGGCTCTTCCCCGTCCTACGAGCAGTACTTC.

This rearrangement joins TRBV15 to TRBJ2-7, with a weak D call TRBD2 (6 bases). V was clipped by 3 bases and J by 9 bases, with 15 bases between them. The CDR3 sequence is 13 residues long. Looked up from germline, CDR1 is LNHNV and CDR2 is YYDKDF (reference sequence). Written as DNA, the CDR3 is TGTGCCACCAGCAGGGGGAATCCGGGGGTGCAGTACTTC. Protein: CATSRGNPGVQYF.

The chain recombines TRBV7-8 with TRBJ1-2, with D tentatively TRBD1 (6 bases). Trimming left V 5 bases short and J 3 bases short, with 13 bases between. The CDR3 is made up of 14 amino acids. CDR1 and CDR2 (germline): SGHVS, FQNEAQ. The CDR3 coding sequence is TGTGCCAGCAGCCCCAGGGGCGCGGACTATGGCTACACCTTC. It encodes CASSPRGADYGYTF.

The V and J genes are TRBV6-1 and TRBJ1-2; D is possibly TRBD1 (6 bases). V was cut by 5 bases and J by 1 base, with 11 bases left in between. The CDR3 is made up of 14 amino acids. In germline, CDR1 is MNHNS, CDR2 SASEGT. This CDR3 is CASSIQGSNYGYTF. Here the CDR3 DNA reads TGTGCCAGCAGTATACAGGGCAGTAACTATGGCTACACCTTC.

The chain links TRBV5-4 to TRBJ1-1; D is ambiguous. This CDR3 contains 14 residues. The germline V gene has CDR1 SGHNT and CDR2 YYREEE (reference sequence). V lost 4 bases, J lost 10 bases, and 20 bases lay in between. The CDR3 protein is CASSPERRRWAAFF. The CDR3 DNA sequence: TGTGCCAGCAGCCCGGAACGACGGAGGTGGGCAGCTTTCTTT.

This sequence joins TRBV11-3 and TRBJ1-2; 7 nucleotides agree with TRBD1. The J segment lost 8 bases and the V segment lost 1 base, leaving 4 bases of the junction unmatched. Germline CDR1 is SGHNT and CDR2 is YENEEA. CDR3 length: 13 amino acids. CDR3 sequence: CASSLGGGQGYTF. The DNA of the CDR3 is TGTGCCAGCAGCTTAGGAGGGGGCCAGGGCTACACCTTC. The whole variable domain, filled in from reference TRBV11-3 and TRBJ1-2, reads EAGVVQSPRYKIIEKKQPVAFWCNPISGHNTLYWYLQNLGQGPELLIRYENEEAVDDSQLPKDRFSAERLKGVDSTLKIQPAELGDSAVYLCASSLGGGQGYTFGSGTRLTVV.

For this clone: Other DNA sequences from this sample encode an identical CDR3 as well. The chain joins TRBV11-2 to TRBJ2-7; D is perhaps TRBD2 (6 bases). V lost 5 bases and J lost 4, with 12 bases in between. This CDR3 comprises 13 residues. Germline CDR1 and CDR2: SGHAT and FQNNGV. The CDR3 is CASSPRGGYEQYF. The CDR3 bases are TGTGCCAGCAGCCCGCGTGGGGGGTACGAGCAGTACTTC.

The chain recombines TRBV27 with TRBJ2-7; 9 nucleotides line up with TRBD2. J gave up 4 bases and V 3 bases, and 7 bases lay outside the gene matches. This CDR3 region has 15 residues. CDR1 and CDR2 (germline): MNHEY, SMNVEV (reference sequence). As DNA, the CDR3 is TGTGCCAGCAGTTTCGTGGCTAGCGGGAAATACGAGCAGTACTTC. Protein: CASSFVASGKYEQYF.

The chain joins TRBV5-4 to TRBJ2-1, with no clear D. This CDR3 comprises 12 residues. From germline, CDR1 is SGHNT and CDR2 YYREEE (reference sequence). V gave up 0 bases and J gave up 6 bases, with 4 bases separating them. The CDR3: CASSLDTNEQFF. CDR3 DNA sequence: TGTGCCAGCAGCTTGGATACCAATGAGCAGTTCTTC. The full variable domain, completed using reference TRBV5-4 and TRBJ2-1, is ETGVTQSPTHLIKTRGQQVTLRCSSQSGHNTVSWYQQALGQGPQFIFQYYREEENGRGNFPPRFSGLQFPNYSSELNVNALELDDSALYLCASSLDTNEQFFGPGTRLTVL.

This clone was seen a handful of times. V gene TRBV6-5 combines with J gene TRBJ2-7, with D hard to call. Germline assignment: CDR1 MNHEY and CDR2 SVGAGI. Trimming took off 8 bases at V and 1 base at J, with 9 bases between the two ends. The CDR3 contains 12 residues. This chain's CDR3 is CASLRPSYEQYF. CDR3 bases: TGTGCCAGCCTTCGTCCGTCCTACGAGCAGTACTTC.

The chain carries TRBV5-5 and TRBJ1-6; 7 nucleotides match TRBD1. Germline values: CDR1 SGHKS, CDR2 YYEKEE (reference sequence). The V gene end was trimmed by 6 bases and the J gene end by 8 bases; junction bases not matched to a gene: 11. The CDR3 spans 15 residues. The CDR3 loop is CASNPVQGLDSPLHF. CDR3 sequence (DNA): TGTGCCAGCAACCCGGTACAGGGGCTCGATTCACCCCTCCACTTT.